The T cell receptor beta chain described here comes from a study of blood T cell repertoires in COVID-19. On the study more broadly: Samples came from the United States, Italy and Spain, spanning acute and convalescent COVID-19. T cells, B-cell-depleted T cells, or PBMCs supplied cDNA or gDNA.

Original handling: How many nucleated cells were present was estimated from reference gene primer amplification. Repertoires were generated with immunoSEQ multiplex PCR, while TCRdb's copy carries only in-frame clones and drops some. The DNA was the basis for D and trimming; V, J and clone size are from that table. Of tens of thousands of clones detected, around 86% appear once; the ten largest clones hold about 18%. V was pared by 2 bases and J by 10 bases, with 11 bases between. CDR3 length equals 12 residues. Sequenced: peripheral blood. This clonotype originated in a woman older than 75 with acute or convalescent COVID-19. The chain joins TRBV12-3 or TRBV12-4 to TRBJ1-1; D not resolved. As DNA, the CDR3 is TGTGCCAGCAGTTTAAGATCCGGGTCAGCTTTCTTT. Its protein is CASSLRSGSAFF.